These 19 T cell receptor beta chains share one sample of origin, sequenced in a study of control samples from healthy donors and cancer patients. Profiled with immunoSEQ multiplex PCR; TCRdb holds only in-frame clones, not every one. The data hold 45,000 to 55,000 clones, with over 90% observed a single time. Source material: PBMCs. All receptors come from a woman in her forties or fifties with head and neck cancer.

The rearrangement uses TRBV11-1 and TRBJ2-7, with 7 bases lining up with TRBD2. CDR1 is SGHAT, CDR2 FQDESV, per germline (reference sequence). The ends lost 4 bases at V and 11 bases at J; junction bases unmatched: 8. The CDR3 spans 12 residues. The CDR3 bases are TGTGCCAGCAGCTCTAGCGGCCCCCGGGAGTACTTC. This gives the protein CASSSSGPREYF.

This sequence joins TRBV7-9 and TRBJ2-7; maybe TRBD2 (5 bases). Germline V gives CDR1 SEHNR, CDR2 FQNEAQ (reference sequence). The length of the CDR3 is 16 residues. The V end was cut by 5 bases, the J end by 3 bases, with 20 bases between. CDR3 protein: CASSPTPAPGYYEQYF. The CDR3 DNA sequence: TGTGCCAGCAGCCCAACGCCGGCTCCGGGATACTACGAGCAGTACTTC.

The V call is TRBV5-1, the J call TRBJ2-1; 8 bases are shared with TRBD1. CDR1 and CDR2 from the germline V gene are SGHRS and YFSETQ. The V segment lost 3 bases and the J segment 0 bases; nucleotides outside the gene matches: 8. The CDR3 is made up of 17 amino acids. Written as DNA, the CDR3 is TGCGCCAGCAGCTCGGGCCGGGACAGGAGCTCCTACAATGAGCAGTTCTTC. Translated, it gives CASSSGRDRSSYNEQFF.

The V gene is TRBV30, the J gene TRBJ1-3, with 8 nucleotides matching TRBD1. The V gene's germline CDR1 is GTSNPN and CDR2 SVGIG (reference sequence). V trimming: 3 bases; J trimming: 2 bases; junction bases outside the gene matches: 3. The CDR3 runs 14 residues. CDR3 in amino acids: CAWRAQGAGNTIYF. As DNA, the CDR3 is TGTGCCTGGAGAGCACAGGGGGCTGGAAACACCATATATTTT.

The chain links TRBV27 to TRBJ1-1, with D possibly TRBD1 on 6 matching bases. The CDR3 extends over 13 amino acids. Germline V gene lookup returns CDR1 MNHEY and CDR2 SMNVEV (reference sequence). Trimming shortened V by 6 bases and J by 1 base, and 9 bases separated the two germline ends. CDR3 loop: CASRIQGNTEAFF. The CDR3 DNA is TGTGCCAGCAGAATACAGGGGAACACTGAAGCTTTCTTT.

The rearrangement joins TRBV28 to TRBJ2-7, with 7 bases matching TRBD1. The CDR3 has 12 amino acids. The germline gives CDR1 MDHEN, CDR2 SYDVKM. Losses at the gene ends were 5 bases for V and 7 bases for J; bases not matched to a gene: 5. CDR3 nucleotide sequence: TGTGCCAGCAGTCCGGAGACAGGGGAGCAGTACTTC. Protein: CASSPETGEQYF.

The chain recombines TRBV5-1 with TRBJ1-2, with a weak D call TRBD1 (6 bases). The ends were cut back, 0 bases at V and 3 bases at J, with 9 bases in the middle. The CDR3 loop spans 14 amino acids. Per germline, CDR1 SGHRS and CDR2 YFSETQ. CDR3: CASSLDRAHYGYTF. The CDR3 region has the DNA TGCGCCAGCAGCTTGGACAGGGCCCACTATGGCTACACCTTC. Using reference TRBV5-1 and TRBJ1-2 for the parts outside the CDR3, the full variable domain is KAGVTQTPRYLIKTRGQQVTLSCSPISGHRSVSWYQQTPGQGLQFLFEYFSETQRNKGNFPGRFSGRQFSNSRSEMNVSTLELGDSALYLCASSLDRAHYGYTFGSGTRLTVV.

The V gene is TRBV7-2, the J gene TRBJ2-3; 9 nucleotides match TRBD1. The germline gives CDR1 SGHTA, CDR2 FQGNSA. The CDR3 length is 14 residues. With V trimmed by 2 bases and J by 6 bases, 3 bases remained unmatched. This CDR3 is CASSLNRGHDTQYF. CDR3 sequence (DNA): TGTGCCAGCAGCTTAAACAGGGGGCACGATACGCAGTATTTT.

V is TRBV6-5 and J is TRBJ2-2; a possible D gene is TRBD2 (5 bases). Germline-derived CDR1 and CDR2 are MNHEY and SVGAGI. The CDR3 length is 12 residues. Trimming removed 6 bases at V and 6 bases at J, with 8 bases between. CDR3 sequence: CASRTGAGELFF. The CDR3 DNA reads TGTGCCAGCAGGACCGGGGCCGGGGAGCTGTTTTTT.

This clone was detected only once. J is TRBJ1-1 and V is TRBV6-5; D perhaps matches TRBD1 (5 bases). Looked up from germline, CDR1 is MNHEY and CDR2 is SVGAGI. The V end was cut by 4 bases, the J end by 4 bases, with 13 bases between. This CDR3 spans 14 amino acids. CDR3 residues: CASSFARGGTEAFF. CDR3 sequence (DNA): TGTGCCAGCAGTTTTGCTCGGGGCGGCACTGAAGCTTTCTTT.

The gene calls are TRBV6-4 and TRBJ1-5; possibly TRBD1 for D (6 bases). Germline lookup yields CDR1 MRHNA and CDR2 SNTAGT. V lost 9 bases, J lost 4 bases, and 16 bases lay in between. The CDR3 sequence is 14 residues long. The CDR3 here is CASPPTGKNQPQHF. CDR3 DNA: TGTGCCAGTCCACCTACAGGGAAAAATCAGCCCCAGCATTTT.

Only one count was recorded for this clone. The V and J genes are TRBV7-2 and TRBJ1-4; TRBD1 agrees at 8 bases. Germline lookup yields CDR1 SGHTA and CDR2 FQGNSA. The trim removed 4 bases at V and 5 bases at J, leaving 6 bases unmatched. The CDR3 is 15 residues long. The CDR3 DNA is TGTGCCAGCAGCTCCGACAGGGGTGGGAATGAAAAACTGTTTTTT. This codes for CASSSDRGGNEKLFF.

The genes are TRBV7-2 and TRBJ2-1; 11 positions agree with TRBD2. CDR1 and CDR2 (germline): SGHTA, FQGNSA. The CDR3 contains 15 residues. V was clipped by 3 bases and J by 4 bases; unmatched bases: 2. CDR3 loop: CASSFGTSGYNEQFF. Written as DNA, the CDR3 is TGTGCCAGCAGCTTTGGGACTAGCGGTTACAATGAGCAGTTCTTC.

This chain joins TRBV2 and TRBJ1-1; D may be TRBD1 (5 bases). Germline V lookup: CDR1 SNHLY, CDR2 FYNNEI. The CDR3 length is 16 residues. Trimming took off 3 bases at V and 4 bases at J, with 18 bases between the two ends. In nucleotides, the CDR3 is TGTGCCAGCAGTGACTCAGGGACGGTTATAAGCACTGAAGCTTTCTTT. Translated: CASSDSGTVISTEAFF.

The gene calls are TRBV7-2 and TRBJ2-7; 7 positions match TRBD2. J was trimmed by 2 bases and V by 2 bases; bases with no gene match: 0. The CDR3 contains 13 residues. Germline CDR1 is SGHTA and CDR2 is FQGNSA. The CDR3: CASSLSGTYEQYF. The CDR3 region has the DNA TGTGCCAGCAGCTTAAGCGGGACCTACGAGCAGTACTTC.

The rearrangement joins TRBV25-1 to TRBJ1-2; D gene ambiguous. Trimming shortened V by 2 bases and J by 2 bases, and 9 bases separated the two germline ends. This CDR3 has 14 amino acids. CDR1 is MGHDK and CDR2 is SYGVNS in the germline V gene. CDR3 sequence reads: CASSEPGPNYGYTF. As DNA, the CDR3 is TGTGCCAGCAGTGAACCTGGACCGAACTATGGCTACACCTTC.

CDR3 coding DNA: TGTGCCAGCAGCTCCCCGGGGGGCAGGGGAGAGACCCAGTACTTC. This sequence encodes CASSSPGGRGETQYF. V usage is TRBV7-9 and J usage is TRBJ2-5; possibly TRBD2 for D (7 bases). Between the trimmed V and J ends, which lost 4 bases and 4 bases, there was a span of 16 bases. This CDR3 comprises 15 residues. Germline V CDR1 and CDR2: SEHNR, FQNEAQ (reference sequence).

The V gene is TRBV6-5, the J gene TRBJ2-2, with TRBD1 matching over 9 bases. This CDR3 is built from 14 residues. Germline assignment: CDR1 MNHEY and CDR2 SVGAGI. Losses at the gene ends were 6 bases for V and 7 bases for J; bases not matched to a gene: 6. CDR3 nucleotides: TGTGCCAGCAGCGGACAGGGGTTAAACGGGGAGCTGTTTTTT. Translated, it gives CASSGQGLNGELFF.

The chain combines TRBV3-1 (or the pseudogene TRBV3-2) with TRBJ1-3; weak D call: TRBD1 (5 bases). Trimming shortened V by 3 bases and J by 5 bases, and 8 bases separated the two germline ends. The germline CDR1 and CDR2 sequences are LGHDT and YNNKEL (reference sequence). This CDR3 has 13 residues. The chain's CDR3 is CASSQGVRNTIYF. The CDR3 DNA sequence: TGTGCCAGCAGCCAGGGGGTTCGAAACACCATATATTTT.